This record looks at one T cell receptor beta chain sequence and its context. Assay used: immunoSEQ multiplex PCR; TCRdb lists only in-frame clones, some missing. The data show some 220,000 clones, 75% to 90% seen once. This entry is derived from a study of blood T cell repertoires in COVID-19. On the study more broadly: Samples of COVID-19 (acute and convalescent) were obtained from the United States, Italy and Spain.

Germline assignment: CDR1 KGHDR and CDR2 SFDVKD. V gave up 0 bases and J gave up 2 bases; unmatched junction bases: 4. This CDR3 is 16 amino acids long. The sequence was obtained from a woman in her 70s with COVID-19, enrolled during active disease. The sequenced sample was peripheral blood. The chain uses TRBV24-1 and TRBJ2-5; 8 bases line up with TRBD2. CDR3 protein: CATSDLREGRQETQYF. The CDR3 region has the DNA TGTGCCACCAGTGATTTGCGGGAGGGTCGGCAAGAGACCCAGTACTTC.